The present TCR beta chain was sequenced within a study of PD-1 blockade in classical Hodgkin lymphoma. Clones were sequenced by immunoSEQ multiplex PCR, and TCRdb holds only the in-frame ones, with some missing. Among over 60,000 clones listed, around 90% were seen once. The CDR3 is 20 amino acids. Time point specified: cycle 4 day 1 (C4D1), after five to seven weeks of nivolumab. After autologous stem cell transplantation all patients relapsed, and prior brentuximab vedotin exposure differed between cohorts. Sequenced here: peripheral blood mononuclear cells (PBMCs), sampled before the fourth cycle of nivolumab. The genes are TRBV21-1 and TRBJ2-1. TRBV21-1 is a documented pseudogene. The TCR comes from a human donor with classical Hodgkin lymphoma. The CDR3 region has the DNA TGTGCCAGCAGCAATGGTAACAGAACCCTTCTGAGGAGCTCCTACAATGAGCAGTTCTTC. It encodes CASSNGNRTLLRSSYNEQFF.